The 5 T cell receptor beta chains given below trace back to one sample, sequenced in a study of shared T cell receptors in the human thymus. Profiling relied on immunoSEQ multiplex PCR, and the TCRdb table lists in-frame clones only, not all of them. This table holds just under 550,000 clones, approximately 78% found once. This sample was also put to use in a study of human thymus T cells.

Sequencing was performed on thymocytes. All receptors come from a boy less than two years old with a congenital heart defect.

This clone has only one observation. The rearrangement links TRBV18 to TRBJ2-3; the D gene is possibly TRBD2 (7 bases). The CDR3 spans 14 residues. Germline V gene sequence: CDR1 KGHSH, CDR2 LQKENI. Trimming shortened V by 6 bases and J by 6 bases, and 16 bases separated the two germline ends. The CDR3 DNA sequence: TGTGCCAGCTCGCCGCGCGGGGGCGGGGATACGCAGTATTTT. Translating gives CASSPRGGGDTQYF.

The gene calls are TRBV9 and TRBJ2-1, with 8 nucleotides matching TRBD2. The germline V gene has CDR1 SGDLS and CDR2 YYNGEE. CDR3 length: 15 residues. V was clipped by 0 bases and J by 6 bases; unmatched bases: 5. In DNA, the CDR3 is TGTGCCAGCAGCGTAGACGGGAGGGAGGGCAATGAGCAGTTCTTC. Its translation: CASSVDGREGNEQFF.

The V gene is TRBV4-1, the J gene TRBJ1-5; 7 nucleotides align to TRBD1. This CDR3 spans 16 amino acids. Trimming removed 0 bases from V and 0 bases from J; junction bases left unmatched: 2. Germline CDR1 and CDR2: MGHRA and YSYEKL. The CDR3 DNA reads TGCGCCAGCAGCCAAGAGACAGGGCTTAGCAATCAGCCCCAGCATTTT. It specifies CASSQETGLSNQPQHF.

This clone is a singleton in its sample. V is TRBV13 and J is TRBJ2-1, with D maybe TRBD1 (5 bases). V lost 5 bases and J 6 bases, leaving 11 bases between the germline ends. The CDR3 has 13 amino acids. Germline V gene sequence: CDR1 PRHDT, CDR2 FYEKMQ (reference sequence). In DNA, the CDR3 is TGTGCCAGCAGCCCGGCGCAGGGCAATGAGCAGTTCTTC. Translating it yields CASSPAQGNEQFF.

This chain uses TRBV19 with TRBJ1-1; D is unresolved. The CDR3 spans 13 residues. The ends were cut back, 10 bases at V and 0 bases at J, with 12 bases in the middle. Germline V gives CDR1 LNHDA, CDR2 SQIVND (reference sequence). CDR3 residues: CATGRRVNTEAFF. The CDR3 DNA reads TGTGCCACCGGAAGGAGAGTGAACACTGAAGCTTTCTTT.